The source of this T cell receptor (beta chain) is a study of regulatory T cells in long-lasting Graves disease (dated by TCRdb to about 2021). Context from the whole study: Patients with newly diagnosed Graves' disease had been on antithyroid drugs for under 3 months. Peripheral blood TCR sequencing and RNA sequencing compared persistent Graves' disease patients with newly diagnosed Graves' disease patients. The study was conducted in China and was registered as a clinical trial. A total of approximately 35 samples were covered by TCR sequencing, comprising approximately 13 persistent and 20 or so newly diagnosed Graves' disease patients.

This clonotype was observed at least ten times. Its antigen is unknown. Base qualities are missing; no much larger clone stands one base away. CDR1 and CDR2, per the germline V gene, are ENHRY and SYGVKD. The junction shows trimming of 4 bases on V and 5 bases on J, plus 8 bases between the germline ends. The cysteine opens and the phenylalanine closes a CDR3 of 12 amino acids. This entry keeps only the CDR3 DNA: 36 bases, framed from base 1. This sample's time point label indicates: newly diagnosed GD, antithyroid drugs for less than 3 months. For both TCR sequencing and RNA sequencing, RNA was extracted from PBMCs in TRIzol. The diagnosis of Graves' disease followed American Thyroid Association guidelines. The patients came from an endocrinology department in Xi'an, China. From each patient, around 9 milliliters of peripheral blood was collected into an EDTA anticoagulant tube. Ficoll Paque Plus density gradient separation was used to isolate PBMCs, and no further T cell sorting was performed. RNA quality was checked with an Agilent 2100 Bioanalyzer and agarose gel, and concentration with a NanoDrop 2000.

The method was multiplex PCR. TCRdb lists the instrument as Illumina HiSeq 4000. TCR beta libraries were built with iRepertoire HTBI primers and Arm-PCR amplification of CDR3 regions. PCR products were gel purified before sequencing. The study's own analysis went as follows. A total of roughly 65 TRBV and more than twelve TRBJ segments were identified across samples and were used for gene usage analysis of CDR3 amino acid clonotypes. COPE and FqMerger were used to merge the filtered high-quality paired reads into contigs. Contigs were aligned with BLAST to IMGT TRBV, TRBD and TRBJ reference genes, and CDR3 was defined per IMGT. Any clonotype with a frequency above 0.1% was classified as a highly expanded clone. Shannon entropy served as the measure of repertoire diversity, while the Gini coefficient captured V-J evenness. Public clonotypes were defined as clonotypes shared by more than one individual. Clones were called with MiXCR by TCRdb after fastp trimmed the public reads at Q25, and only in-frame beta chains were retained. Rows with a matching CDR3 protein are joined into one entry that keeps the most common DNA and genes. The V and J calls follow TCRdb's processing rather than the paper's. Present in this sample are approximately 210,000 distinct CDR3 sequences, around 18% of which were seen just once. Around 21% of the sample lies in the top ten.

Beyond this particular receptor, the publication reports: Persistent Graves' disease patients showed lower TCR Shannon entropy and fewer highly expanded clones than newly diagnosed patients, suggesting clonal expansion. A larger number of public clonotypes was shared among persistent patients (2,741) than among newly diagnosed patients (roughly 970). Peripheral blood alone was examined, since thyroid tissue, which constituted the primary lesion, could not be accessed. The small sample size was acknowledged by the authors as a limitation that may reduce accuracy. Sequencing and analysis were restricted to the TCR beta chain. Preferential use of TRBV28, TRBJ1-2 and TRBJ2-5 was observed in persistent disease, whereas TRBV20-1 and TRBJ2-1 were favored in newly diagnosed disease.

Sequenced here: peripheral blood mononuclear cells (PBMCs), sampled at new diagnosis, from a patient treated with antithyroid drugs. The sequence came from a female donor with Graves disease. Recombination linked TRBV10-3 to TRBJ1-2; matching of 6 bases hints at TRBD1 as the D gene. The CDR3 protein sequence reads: CAISVGQYGYTF. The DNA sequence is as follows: TGTGCCATCAGTGTTGGACAGTATGGCTACACCTTC.